Listed here are 17 T cell receptor beta chains from one sample, sequenced in a study of T cell responses to AZD1222 COVID-19 vaccine. Repertoires were generated with immunoSEQ multiplex PCR, while TCRdb's copy carries only in-frame clones and drops some. The sample consists of 120,000 to 150,000 clones, 92% of them appearing once. The material sequenced was peripheral blood, taken on day 0 of AZD1222 vaccination. These receptor sequences come from an adult in good health.

The chain couples TRBV29-1 to TRBJ2-1; 8 nucleotides line up with TRBD2. The CDR3 totals 13 residues. The V gene's germline CDR1 is SQVTM and CDR2 ANQGSEA. The V and J ends lost 4 bases and 10 bases, in that order; junction bases with no gene match: 9. The CDR3 nucleotides are TGCAGCGTTGTAAATAGCGGGAAGGGGGAGCAGTTCTTC. This sequence encodes CSVVNSGKGEQFF.

CDR3 sequence (DNA): TGTGCCAGCAGCCCGGCGGACAGGGGCTCCTACAATGAGCAGTTCTTC. This encodes CASSPADRGSYNEQFF. The chain couples TRBV7-2 to TRBJ2-1, with TRBD1 identical over 9 bases. V shed 5 bases and J 0 bases; nucleotides not matched to a gene: 5. The CDR3 runs to 16 residues. Germline V gives CDR1 SGHTA, CDR2 FQGNSA.

The V call is TRBV28, the J call TRBJ1-1; D is unresolved. The CDR3 is made up of 15 amino acids. Germline V CDR1 and CDR2: MDHEN, SYDVKM. The V and J ends lost 6 bases and 0 bases respectively, with 14 bases between them. The CDR3 region has the DNA TGTGCCAGCAGGGCCTTTCAGGCGATGAACACTGAAGCTTTCTTT. This encodes CASRAFQAMNTEAFF.

V and J are TRBV5-1 and TRBJ1-2; the D is unclear. The CDR3 is 14 residues long. Trimming stripped 0 bases from V and 7 bases from J, with 13 bases between. Looked up from germline, CDR1 is SGHRS and CDR2 is YFSETQ. Here the CDR3 reads CASSLEGDYSGYTF. Written as DNA, the CDR3 is TGCGCCAGCAGCTTGGAGGGCGACTATTCTGGCTACACCTTC.

This clone was observed a single time. V and J are TRBV12-3 or TRBV12-4 and TRBJ1-2; no firm D call. The CDR3 sequence is 13 residues long. Trimming took off 6 bases at V and 2 bases at J, with 10 bases between the two ends. The CDR3 nucleotides are TGTGCCAGCAGGTCCCTCCAGAACTATGGCTACACCTTC. Translated, it gives CASRSLQNYGYTF.

The chain is built from TRBV5-1 and TRBJ2-5; D may be TRBD2 (6 bases). Deletions cut 0 bases from V and 0 bases from J, with 9 bases between. Germline CDR1 and CDR2: SGHRS and YFSETQ. CDR3 length: 15 residues. The CDR3 is CASSLVAGNQETQYF. The CDR3 nucleotides read TGCGCCAGCAGCTTGGTGGCGGGAAACCAAGAGACCCAGTACTTC.

This chain joins TRBV9 and TRBJ2-1; 9 positions agree with TRBD1. The junction had 4 bases not matched to a gene; V was cut back by 2 bases and J by 7 bases. CDR3 length: 14 residues. Germline V gene data show CDR1 as SGDLS and CDR2 as YYNGEE. The CDR3: CASSVHGTGNEQFF. The DNA of the CDR3 is TGTGCCAGCAGCGTTCATGGGACAGGGAATGAGCAGTTCTTC. The entire variable domain, with the rest obtained from reference TRBV9 and TRBJ2-1, is as follows: DSGVTQTPKHLITATGQRVTLRCSPRSGDLSVYWYQQSLDQGLQFLIQYYNGEERAKGNILERFSAQQFPDLHSELNLSSLELGDSALYFCASSVHGTGNEQFFGPGTRLTVL.

The chain is built from TRBV25-1 and TRBJ2-7, with D perhaps TRBD1 (6 bases). CDR3 length: 15 amino acids. The V end was cut by 6 bases, the J end by 3 bases, with 18 bases between. Per the germline V gene, CDR1 is MGHDK and CDR2 is SYGVNS. In DNA, the CDR3 is TGTGCCAGCAGCGACCCACTGGCAGGGGACTACGAGCAGTACTTC. Its translation: CASSDPLAGDYEQYF.

The chain recombines TRBV4-2 with TRBJ2-4; no firm D call. From germline, CDR1 is LGHNA and CDR2 YNFKEQ. Trimming stripped 3 bases from V and 1 base from J, with 10 bases between. The CDR3 loop spans 15 amino acids. The CDR3 bases are TGTGCCAGCAGCCACTCCGGTGGGGCCAAAAACATTCAGTACTTC. It encodes CASSHSGGAKNIQYF.

This chain uses TRBV20-1 with TRBJ2-7, with 8 bases matching TRBD2. V was clipped by 3 bases and J by 0 bases; unmatched bases: 7. The length of the CDR3 is 15 residues. Per germline, CDR1 DFQATT and CDR2 SNEGSKA (reference sequence). CDR3 protein: CSASALLADSYEQYF. The CDR3 DNA follows: TGCAGTGCTAGTGCCCTACTAGCGGACTCCTACGAGCAGTACTTC.

V and J are TRBV9 and TRBJ2-1; 7 nucleotides line up with TRBD1. The CDR3 has 14 residues. The V gene's germline CDR1 is SGDLS and CDR2 YYNGEE. V lost 4 bases and J lost 4; bases outside the gene matches: 5. The CDR3 spells CASSLAGGYNEQFF. As DNA, the CDR3 is TGTGCCAGCAGCTTAGCAGGGGGTTACAATGAGCAGTTCTTC. The complete variable domain, with remaining parts taken from reference TRBV9 and TRBJ2-1, reads DSGVTQTPKHLITATGQRVTLRCSPRSGDLSVYWYQQSLDQGLQFLIQYYNGEERAKGNILERFSAQQFPDLHSELNLSSLELGDSALYFCASSLAGGYNEQFFGPGTRLTVL.

The CDR3 loop is CASSLWSGRDTQYF. The CDR3, as DNA: TGTGCCAGCAGTTTGTGGAGCGGGAGAGATACGCAGTATTTT. The rearrangement joins TRBV27 to TRBJ2-3; 8 bases fit TRBD2. Unmatched junction bases numbered 4, after V lost 3 bases and J lost 5 bases. The CDR3 contains 14 residues. CDR1 is MNHEY and CDR2 is SMNVEV in the germline V gene (reference sequence).

The J gene is TRBJ2-3, the V gene TRBV6-7; D call uncertain. TRBV6-7 is an ORF for which the function is uncertain. With 8 bases removed from V and 6 bases from J, the gap between germline ends came to 9 bases. The CDR3 spans 11 residues. This chain's CDR3 is CASPLGDTQYF. DNA for the CDR3: TGTGCCAGCCCCCTGGGGGATACGCAGTATTTT.

This chain links TRBV4-1 with TRBJ2-7; 8 nucleotides agree with TRBD1. Germline V lookup: CDR1 MGHRA, CDR2 YSYEKL. There are 16 residues in the CDR3. V lost 2 bases and J lost 2; bases outside the gene matches: 8. CDR3 DNA sequence: TGCGCCAGCAGCCAAAGGACAGGGAGCCCAACCTACGAGCAGTACTTC. As protein: CASSQRTGSPTYEQYF.

The chain links TRBV20-1 to TRBJ1-2; no clear D. Germline V gene sequence: CDR1 DFQATT, CDR2 SNEGSKA (reference sequence). The CDR3 covers 13 residues. Trimming removed 3 bases at V and 6 bases at J, with 14 bases between. The DNA for the CDR3 is TGCAGTGCTAGTTCTATACGGGGAAATGGCTACACCTTC. Translation: CSASSIRGNGYTF.

The chain is built from TRBV7-2 and TRBJ1-1, with 7 bases aligning to TRBD1. CDR1 is SGHTA and CDR2 is FQGNSA in the germline V gene. CDR3 length: 14 residues. Trimming removed 4 bases from V and 5 bases from J; junction bases left unmatched: 7. The CDR3 bases are TGTGCCAGCAGCTCCGGACAGGATTGGACTGAAGCTTTCTTT. Its translation: CASSSGQDWTEAFF. The variable domain in full, with the rest retrieved from reference TRBV7-2 and TRBJ1-1, is GAGVSQSPSNKVTEKGKDVELRCDPISGHTALYWYRQSLGQGLEFLIYFQGNSAPDKSGLPSDRFSAERTGGSVSTLTIQRTQQEDSAVYLCASSSGQDWTEAFFGQGTRLTVV.

Written as DNA, the CDR3 is TGTGCCAGCAGCCTCGACTCGGGACAGGGAGAAGGCTACACCTTC. It specifies CASSLDSGQGEGYTF. The chain is built from TRBV7-2 and TRBJ1-2, with 9 nucleotides matching TRBD1. Germline values: CDR1 SGHTA, CDR2 FQGNSA. This CDR3 has 15 amino acids. The V gene end was trimmed by 5 bases and the J gene end by 8 bases; junction bases not matched to a gene: 12. Based on the CDR3 plus reference TRBV7-2 and TRBJ1-2, the full variable domain is GAGVSQSPSNKVTEKGKDVELRCDPISGHTALYWYRQSLGQGLEFLIYFQGNSAPDKSGLPSDRFSAERTGGSVSTLTIQRTQQEDSAVYLCASSLDSGQGEGYTFGSGTRLTVV.